This TCR beta chain was identified in a study of cytomegalovirus exposure and HLA in healthy donors. Study-wide findings and caveats: Fewer N-insertions than the roughly 630-donor mean were reportedly shown by an Asian-associated ancestry cluster in a later analysis. An observed cluster of highly shared sequence variants was recorded as a likely sequencing artifact.

Both 60 Vbeta primers and 13 Jbeta primers went into the PCR. Repertoires were generated with immunoSEQ multiplex PCR, while TCRdb's copy carries only in-frame clones and drops some. The sample lists a few hundred thousand clones; around 90% were seen once. Trimming took 1 base from V and 4 from J; bases not matched to a gene: 0. Germline V gene sequence: CDR1 LGHNA, CDR2 YNFKEQ. The CDR3 extends over 14 amino acids. A remark on this clone: Its antigen is not known.

Sample: PBMCs. The chain uses TRBV4-2 and TRBJ2-7; 11 bases fit TRBD2. This clonotype was obtained from a girl aged 2 to 9 in good health and CMV-seronegative. CDR3 in amino acids: CASSQASGGYEQYF. The CDR3 DNA follows: TGTGCCAGCAGCCAAGCTAGCGGGGGGTACGAGCAGTACTTC.